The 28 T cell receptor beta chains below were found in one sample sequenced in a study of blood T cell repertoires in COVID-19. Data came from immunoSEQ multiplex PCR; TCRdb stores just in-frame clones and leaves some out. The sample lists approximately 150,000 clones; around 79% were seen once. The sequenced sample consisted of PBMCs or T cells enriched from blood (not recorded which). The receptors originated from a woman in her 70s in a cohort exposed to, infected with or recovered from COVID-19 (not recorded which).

Here the CDR3 reads CASSRTGQGGIGYTF. CDR3 bases: TGTGCCAGCAGCCGCACTGGACAGGGAGGAATTGGCTACACCTTC. The chain recombines TRBV3-1 (or the pseudogene TRBV3-2) with TRBJ1-2; 8 nucleotides line up with TRBD1. The CDR3 is 15 residues long. The V gene end was trimmed by 4 bases and the J gene end by 7 bases; junction bases not matched to a gene: 11. Germline V lookup: CDR1 LGHDT, CDR2 YNNKEL (reference sequence).

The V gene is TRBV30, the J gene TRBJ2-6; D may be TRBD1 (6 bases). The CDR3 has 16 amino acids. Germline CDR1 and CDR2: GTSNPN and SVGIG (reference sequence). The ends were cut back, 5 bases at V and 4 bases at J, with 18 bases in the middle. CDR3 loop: CAWGRFRGRGANVLTF. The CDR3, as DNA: TGTGCCTGGGGCAGATTCAGGGGCAGGGGGGCCAACGTCCTGACTTTC.

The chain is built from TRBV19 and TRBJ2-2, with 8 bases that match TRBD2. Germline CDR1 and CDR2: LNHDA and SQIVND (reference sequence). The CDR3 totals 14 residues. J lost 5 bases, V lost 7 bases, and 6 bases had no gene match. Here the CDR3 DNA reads TGTGCCAGTACACTAGGCGGGAGGACCGGGGAGCTGTTTTTT. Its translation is CASTLGGRTGELFF. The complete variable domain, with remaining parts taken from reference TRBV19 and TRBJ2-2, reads DGGITQSPKYLFRKEGQNVTLSCEQNLNHDAMYWYRQDPGQGLRLIYYSQIVNDFQKGDIAEGYSVSREKKESFPLTVTSAQKNPTAFYLCASTLGGRTGELFFGEGSRLTVL.

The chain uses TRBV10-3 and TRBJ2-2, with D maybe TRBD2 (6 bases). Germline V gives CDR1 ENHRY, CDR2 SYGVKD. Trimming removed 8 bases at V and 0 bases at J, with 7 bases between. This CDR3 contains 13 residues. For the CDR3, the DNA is TGTGCCATCGGGAGGACGAACACCGGGGAGCTGTTTTTT. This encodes CAIGRTNTGELFF.

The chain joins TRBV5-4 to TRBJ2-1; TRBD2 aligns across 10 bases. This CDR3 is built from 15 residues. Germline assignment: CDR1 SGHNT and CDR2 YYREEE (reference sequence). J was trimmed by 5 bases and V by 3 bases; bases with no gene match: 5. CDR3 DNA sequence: TGTGCCAGCAGCTCGGGACTAGCGCGCGACAATGAGCAGTTCTTC. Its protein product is CASSSGLARDNEQFF.

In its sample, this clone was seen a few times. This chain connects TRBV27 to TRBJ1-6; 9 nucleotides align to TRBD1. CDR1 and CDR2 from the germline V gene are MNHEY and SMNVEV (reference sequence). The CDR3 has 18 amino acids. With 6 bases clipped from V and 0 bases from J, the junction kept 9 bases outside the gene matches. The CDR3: CASRGTGTRSSYNSPLHF. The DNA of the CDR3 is TGTGCCAGCAGGGGGACAGGGACAAGGAGCTCCTATAATTCACCCCTCCACTTT.

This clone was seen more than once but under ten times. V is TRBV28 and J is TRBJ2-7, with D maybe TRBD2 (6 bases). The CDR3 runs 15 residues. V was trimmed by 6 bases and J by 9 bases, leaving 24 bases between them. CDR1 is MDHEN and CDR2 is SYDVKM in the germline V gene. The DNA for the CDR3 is TGTGCCAGCAGCCTCGGGGGAGTCTGGATCGGCGTGCAGTACTTC. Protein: CASSLGGVWIGVQYF.

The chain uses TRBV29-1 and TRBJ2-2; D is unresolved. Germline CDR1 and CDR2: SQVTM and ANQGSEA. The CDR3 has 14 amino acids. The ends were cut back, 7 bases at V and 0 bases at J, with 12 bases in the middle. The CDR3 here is CSALSRTNTGELFF. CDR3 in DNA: TGCAGCGCCCTAAGCCGAACGAACACCGGGGAGCTGTTTTTT.

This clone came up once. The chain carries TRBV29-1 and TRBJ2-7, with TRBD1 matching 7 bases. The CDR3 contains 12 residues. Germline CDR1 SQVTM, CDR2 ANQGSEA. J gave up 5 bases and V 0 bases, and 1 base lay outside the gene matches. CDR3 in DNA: TGCAGCGTTGAAGACCAGGGGGACGAGCAGTACTTC. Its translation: CSVEDQGDEQYF.

The CDR3 reads CASSLVLAWGGYNEQFF. The CDR3 DNA reads as TGTGCCAGCAGCTTAGTGCTAGCCTGGGGGGGCTACAATGAGCAGTTCTTC. The V call is TRBV7-9, the J call TRBJ2-1; 7 bases fit TRBD2. This CDR3 has 17 residues. Germline V CDR1 and CDR2: SEHNR, FQNEAQ (reference sequence). Trimming cost V 1 base and J 3 bases; bases outside gene matches: 9. Variable domain in full (rest from reference TRBV7-9 and TRBJ2-1): DTGVSQNPRHKITKRGQNVTFRCDPISEHNRLYWYRQTLGQGPEFLTYFQNEAQLEKSRLLSDRFSAERPKGSFSTLEIQRTEQGDSAMYLCASSLVLAWGGYNEQFFGPGTRLTVL.

CDR3: CASSLGPGLAYNEQFF. The CDR3 DNA reads as TGTGCCAGCAGCTTAGGACCGGGACTAGCGTACAATGAGCAGTTCTTC. The chain uses TRBV11-2 and TRBJ2-1; 10 nucleotides agree with TRBD2. The CDR3 has 16 residues. V gave up 1 base and J gave up 4 bases; unmatched junction bases: 4. Germline CDR1 and CDR2: SGHAT and FQNNGV. Full variable domain (remainder filled in from reference TRBV11-2 and TRBJ2-1): EAGVAQSPRYKIIEKRQSVAFWCNPISGHATLYWYQQILGQGPKLLIQFQNNGVVDDSQLPKDRFSAERLKGVDSTLKIQPAKLEDSAVYLCASSLGPGLAYNEQFFGPGTRLTVL.

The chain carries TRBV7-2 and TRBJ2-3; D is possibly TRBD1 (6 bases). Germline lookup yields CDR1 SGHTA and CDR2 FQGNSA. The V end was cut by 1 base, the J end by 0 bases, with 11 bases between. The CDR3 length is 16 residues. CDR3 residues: CASSLVGGMSTDTQYF. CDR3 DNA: TGTGCCAGCAGCTTAGTAGGGGGTATGAGCACAGATACGCAGTATTTT.

In nucleotides, the CDR3 is TGTGCCAGCAGCTTTCTTACTGGGGCCAACGTCCTGACTTTC. Amino acids: CASSFLTGANVLTF. The rearrangement joins TRBV11-3 to TRBJ2-6; no clear D. This CDR3 contains 14 residues. The V end lost 3 bases, the J end lost 2 bases, and 5 bases lay between the germline ends. In germline, CDR1 is SGHNT, CDR2 YENEEA.

DNA for the CDR3: TGCGCCAGCCTGAATGCCCCTACCGCTGAAGCTTTCTTT. Residues: CASLNAPTAEAFF. The V gene is TRBV10-2, the J gene TRBJ1-1; no reliable D call. Trimming removed 8 bases from V and 6 bases from J, with 16 bases in between. CDR3 length: 13 amino acids. Per the germline V gene, CDR1 is WSHSY and CDR2 is SAAADI.

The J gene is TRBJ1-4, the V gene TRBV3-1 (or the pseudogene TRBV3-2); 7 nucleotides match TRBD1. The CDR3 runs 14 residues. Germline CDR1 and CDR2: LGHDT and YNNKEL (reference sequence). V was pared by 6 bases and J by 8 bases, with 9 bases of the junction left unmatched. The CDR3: CASSPSGGREKLFF. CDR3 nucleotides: TGTGCCAGCAGTCCATCAGGGGGGAGAGAAAAACTGTTTTTT.

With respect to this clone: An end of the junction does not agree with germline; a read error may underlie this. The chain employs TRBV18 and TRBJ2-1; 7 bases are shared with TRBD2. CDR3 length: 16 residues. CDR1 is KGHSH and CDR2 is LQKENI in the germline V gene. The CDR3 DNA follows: TGTGCCAGCTCACCCCCCCAGCTAGCGGCCTATAATGAGCAGTTCTTC. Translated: CASSPPQLAAYNEQFF.

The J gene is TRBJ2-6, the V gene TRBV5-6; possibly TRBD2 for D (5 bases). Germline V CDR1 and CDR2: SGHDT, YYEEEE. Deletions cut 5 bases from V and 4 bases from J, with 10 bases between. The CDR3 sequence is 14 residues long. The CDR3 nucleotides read TGTGCCAGCAGAGGCGACTACGGGGCCAACGTCCTGACTTTC. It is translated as CASRGDYGANVLTF.

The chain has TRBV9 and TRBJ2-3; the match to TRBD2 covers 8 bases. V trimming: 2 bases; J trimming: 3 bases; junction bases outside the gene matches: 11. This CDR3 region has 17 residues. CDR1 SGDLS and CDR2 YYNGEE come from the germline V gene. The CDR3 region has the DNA TGTGCCAGCAGCGTTTCCCCCAGCGGGAGAGGTACAGATACGCAGTATTTT. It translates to CASSVSPSGRGTDTQYF.

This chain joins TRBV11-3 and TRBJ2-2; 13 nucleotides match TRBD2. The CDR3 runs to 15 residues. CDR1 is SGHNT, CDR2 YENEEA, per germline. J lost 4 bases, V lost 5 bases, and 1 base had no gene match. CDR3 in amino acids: CASSRTSGSTGELFF. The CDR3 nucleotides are TGTGCCAGCAGCCGGACTAGCGGGAGCACCGGGGAGCTGTTTTTT.

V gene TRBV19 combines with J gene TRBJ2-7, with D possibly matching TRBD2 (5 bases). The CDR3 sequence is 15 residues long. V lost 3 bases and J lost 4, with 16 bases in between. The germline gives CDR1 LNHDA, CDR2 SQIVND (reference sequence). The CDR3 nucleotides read TGTGCCAGTAGTATTAAAACAGCGGCCGGATACGAGCAGTACTTC. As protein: CASSIKTAAGYEQYF.

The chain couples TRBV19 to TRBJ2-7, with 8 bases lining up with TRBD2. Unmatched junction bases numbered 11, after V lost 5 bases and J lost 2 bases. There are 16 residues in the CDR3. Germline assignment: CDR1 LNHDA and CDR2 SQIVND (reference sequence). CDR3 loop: CASSSFGVSGAYEQYF. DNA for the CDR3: TGTGCCAGTAGTTCGTTTGGCGTTAGCGGGGCCTACGAGCAGTACTTC.

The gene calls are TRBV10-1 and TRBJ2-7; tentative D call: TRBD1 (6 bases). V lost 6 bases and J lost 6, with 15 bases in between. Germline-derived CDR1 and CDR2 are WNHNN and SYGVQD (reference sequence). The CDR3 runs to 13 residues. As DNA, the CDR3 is TGCGCCAGCAGCCGGGACACCCCATCCGAGCAGTACTTC. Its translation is CASSRDTPSEQYF.

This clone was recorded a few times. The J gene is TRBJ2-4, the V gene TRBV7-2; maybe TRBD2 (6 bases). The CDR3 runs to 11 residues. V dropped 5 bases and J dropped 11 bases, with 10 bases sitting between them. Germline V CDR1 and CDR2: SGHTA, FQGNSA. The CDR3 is CASSPPGVQYF. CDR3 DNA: TGTGCCAGCAGCCCCCCGGGAGTTCAGTACTTC.

The CDR3 DNA reads TGTGCCAGCAGCTTCCTGGGCCCAGATACGCAGTATTTT. This translates into CASSFLGPDTQYF. The genes are TRBV5-4 and TRBJ2-3, with D unresolved. The germline CDR1 and CDR2 sequences are SGHNT and YYREEE (reference sequence). The V and J ends lost 2 bases and 4 bases respectively, with 8 bases between them. The CDR3 spans 13 residues. The entire variable domain, with the rest obtained from reference TRBV5-4 and TRBJ2-3, is as follows: ETGVTQSPTHLIKTRGQQVTLRCSSQSGHNTVSWYQQALGQGPQFIFQYYREEENGRGNFPPRFSGLQFPNYSSELNVNALELDDSALYLCASSFLGPDTQYFGPGTRLTVL.

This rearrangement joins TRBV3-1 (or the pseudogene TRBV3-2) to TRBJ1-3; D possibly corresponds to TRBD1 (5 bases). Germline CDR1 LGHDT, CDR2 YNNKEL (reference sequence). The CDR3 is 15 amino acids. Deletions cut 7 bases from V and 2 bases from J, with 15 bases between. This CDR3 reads CASTPRETAGNTIYF. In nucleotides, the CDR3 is TGTGCCAGCACCCCCAGAGAGACAGCTGGAAACACCATATATTTT.

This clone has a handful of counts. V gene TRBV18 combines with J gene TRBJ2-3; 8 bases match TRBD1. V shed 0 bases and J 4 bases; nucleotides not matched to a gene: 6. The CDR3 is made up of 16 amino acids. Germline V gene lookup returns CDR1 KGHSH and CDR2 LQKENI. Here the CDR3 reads CASSPPAGGVSDTQYF. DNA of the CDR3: TGTGCCAGCTCACCACCGGCAGGGGGCGTCTCAGATACGCAGTATTTT.

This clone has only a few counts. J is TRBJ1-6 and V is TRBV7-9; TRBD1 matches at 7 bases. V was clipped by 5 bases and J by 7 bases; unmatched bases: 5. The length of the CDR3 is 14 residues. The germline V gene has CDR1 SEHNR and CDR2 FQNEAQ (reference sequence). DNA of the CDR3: TGTGCCAGCAGCAAAGACAGGGTGAATTCACCCCTCCACTTT. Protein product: CASSKDRVNSPLHF. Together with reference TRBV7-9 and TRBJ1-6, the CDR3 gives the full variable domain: DTGVSQNPRHKITKRGQNVTFRCDPISEHNRLYWYRQTLGQGPEFLTYFQNEAQLEKSRLLSDRFSAERPKGSFSTLEIQRTEQGDSAMYLCASSKDRVNSPLHFGNGTRLTVT.

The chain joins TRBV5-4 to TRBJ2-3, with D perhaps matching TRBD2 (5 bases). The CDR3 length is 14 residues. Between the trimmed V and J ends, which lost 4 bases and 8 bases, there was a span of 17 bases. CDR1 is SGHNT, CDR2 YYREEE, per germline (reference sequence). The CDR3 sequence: CASSVELSAGTQYF. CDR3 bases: TGTGCCAGCAGCGTTGAGCTTTCCGCGGGTACGCAGTATTTT.